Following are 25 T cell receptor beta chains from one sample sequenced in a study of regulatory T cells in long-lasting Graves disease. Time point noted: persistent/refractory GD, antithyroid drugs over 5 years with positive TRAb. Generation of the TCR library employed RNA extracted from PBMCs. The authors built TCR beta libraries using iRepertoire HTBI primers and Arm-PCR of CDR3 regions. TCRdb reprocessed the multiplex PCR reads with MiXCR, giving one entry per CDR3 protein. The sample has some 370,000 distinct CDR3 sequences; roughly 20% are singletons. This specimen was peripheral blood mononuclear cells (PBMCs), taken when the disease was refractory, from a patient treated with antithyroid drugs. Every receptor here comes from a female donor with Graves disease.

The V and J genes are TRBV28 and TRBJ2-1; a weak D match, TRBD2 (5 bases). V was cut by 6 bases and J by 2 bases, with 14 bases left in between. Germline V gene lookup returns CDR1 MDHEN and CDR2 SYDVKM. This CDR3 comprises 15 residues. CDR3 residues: CASSPDYRPYNEQFF. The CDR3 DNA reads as TGTGCCAGCAGCCCCGACTACCGACCCTACAATGAGCAGTTCTTC.

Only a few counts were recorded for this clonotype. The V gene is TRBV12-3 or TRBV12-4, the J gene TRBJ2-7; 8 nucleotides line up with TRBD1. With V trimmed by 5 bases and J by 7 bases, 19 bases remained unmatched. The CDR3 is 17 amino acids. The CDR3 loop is CASSPSDRQGTPREQYF. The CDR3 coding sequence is TGTGCCAGCAGTCCTTCAGACCGACAGGGGACGCCACGTGAGCAGTACTTC.

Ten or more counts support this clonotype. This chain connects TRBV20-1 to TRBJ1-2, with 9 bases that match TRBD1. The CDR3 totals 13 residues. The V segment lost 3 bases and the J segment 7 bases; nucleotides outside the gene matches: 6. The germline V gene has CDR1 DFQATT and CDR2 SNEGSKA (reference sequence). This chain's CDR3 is CSASGTGSFGYTF. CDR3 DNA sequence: TGCAGTGCTAGCGGGACAGGGTCTTTTGGCTACACCTTC.

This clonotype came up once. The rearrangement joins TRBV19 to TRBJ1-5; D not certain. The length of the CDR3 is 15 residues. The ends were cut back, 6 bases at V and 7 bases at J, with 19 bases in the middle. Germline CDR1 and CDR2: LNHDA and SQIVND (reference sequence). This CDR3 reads CASSPSPLSGQPQHF. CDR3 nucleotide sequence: TGTGCCAGTAGCCCCTCACCCCTATCGGGACAGCCCCAGCATTTT.

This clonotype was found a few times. CDR3 loop: CASSLQGGQREKLFF. CDR3 nucleotides: TGTGCCAGCAGCCTACAGGGCGGACAGAGAGAAAAACTGTTTTTT. This chain links TRBV7-8 with TRBJ1-4, with a possible D match to TRBD1 (6 bases). This CDR3 comprises 15 residues. With 5 bases removed from V and 8 bases from J, the gap between germline ends came to 18 bases. Germline V lookup: CDR1 SGHVS, CDR2 FQNEAQ.

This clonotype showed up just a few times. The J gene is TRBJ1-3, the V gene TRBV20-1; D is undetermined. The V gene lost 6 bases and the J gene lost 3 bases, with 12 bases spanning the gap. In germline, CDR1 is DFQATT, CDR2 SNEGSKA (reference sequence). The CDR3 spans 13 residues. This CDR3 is CSAADNYGNTIYF. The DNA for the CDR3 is TGCAGTGCAGCTGACAATTATGGAAACACCATATATTTT.

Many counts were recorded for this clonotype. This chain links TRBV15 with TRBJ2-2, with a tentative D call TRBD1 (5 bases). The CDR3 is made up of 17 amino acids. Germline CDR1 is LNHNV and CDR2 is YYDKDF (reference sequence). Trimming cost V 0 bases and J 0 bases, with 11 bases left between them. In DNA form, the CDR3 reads TGTGCCACCAGCAGAGATCTAGGACACGCGAACACCGGGGAGCTGTTTTTT. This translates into CATSRDLGHANTGELFF.

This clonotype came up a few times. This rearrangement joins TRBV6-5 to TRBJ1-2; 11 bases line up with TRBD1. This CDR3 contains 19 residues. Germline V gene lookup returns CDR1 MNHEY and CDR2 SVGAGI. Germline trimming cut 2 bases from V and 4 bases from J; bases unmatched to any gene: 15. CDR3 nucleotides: TGTGCCAGCAGTTACATTTCAAGGACAGGGGGCGCCGGTCCCTATGGCTACACCTTC. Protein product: CASSYISRTGGAGPYGYTF.

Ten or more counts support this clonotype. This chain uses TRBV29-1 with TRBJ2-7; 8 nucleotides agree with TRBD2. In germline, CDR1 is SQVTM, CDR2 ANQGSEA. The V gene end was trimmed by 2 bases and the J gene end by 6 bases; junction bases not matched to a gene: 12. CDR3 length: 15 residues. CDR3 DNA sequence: TGCAGCGTTGAACGGAGGGGGGAGCGGGAGTTCGAGCAGTACTTC. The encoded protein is CSVERRGEREFEQYF.

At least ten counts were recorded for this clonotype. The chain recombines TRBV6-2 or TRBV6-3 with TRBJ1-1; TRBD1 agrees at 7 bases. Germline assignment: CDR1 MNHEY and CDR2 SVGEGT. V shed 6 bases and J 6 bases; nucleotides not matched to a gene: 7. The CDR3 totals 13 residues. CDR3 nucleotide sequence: TGTGCCAGCAGAAAGACAGGGCTGGCTGAAGCTTTCTTT. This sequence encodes CASRKTGLAEAFF.

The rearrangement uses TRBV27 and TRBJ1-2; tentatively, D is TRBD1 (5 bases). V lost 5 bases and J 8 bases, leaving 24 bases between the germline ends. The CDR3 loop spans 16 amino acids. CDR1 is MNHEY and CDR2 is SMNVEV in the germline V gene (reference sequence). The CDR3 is CASSPRQGPLGRGYTF. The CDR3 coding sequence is TGTGCCAGCAGTCCGAGACAAGGCCCCTTGGGGCGGGGCTACACCTTC.

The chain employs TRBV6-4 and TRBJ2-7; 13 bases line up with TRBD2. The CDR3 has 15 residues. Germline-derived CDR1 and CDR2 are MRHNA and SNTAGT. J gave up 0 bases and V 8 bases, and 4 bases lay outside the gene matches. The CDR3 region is CASQRLAGGSYEQYF. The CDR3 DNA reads TGTGCCAGCCAAAGACTAGCGGGAGGCTCCTACGAGCAGTACTTC.

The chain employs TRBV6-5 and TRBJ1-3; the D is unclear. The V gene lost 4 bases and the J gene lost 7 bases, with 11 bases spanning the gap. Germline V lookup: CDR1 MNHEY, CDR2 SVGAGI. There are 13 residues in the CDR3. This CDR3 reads CASSCPLGNTIYF. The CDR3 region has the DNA TGTGCCAGCAGTTGTCCTCTCGGGAACACCATATATTTT.

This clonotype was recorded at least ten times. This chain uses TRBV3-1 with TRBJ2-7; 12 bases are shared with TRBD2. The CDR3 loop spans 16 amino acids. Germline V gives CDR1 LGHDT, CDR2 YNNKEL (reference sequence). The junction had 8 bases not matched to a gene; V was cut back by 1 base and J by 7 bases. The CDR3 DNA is TGTGCCAGCAGCCAAGGGCTAGCGGGAGGGCGTCGTGAGCAGTACTTC. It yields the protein CASSQGLAGGRREQYF.

CDR3 coding DNA: TGTGCCAGCAGCACCCAGGACGGAAACTACGAGCAGTACTTC. Its translation: CASSTQDGNYEQYF. The V and J genes are TRBV7-6 and TRBJ2-7, with unresolved D. Germline V gene lookup returns CDR1 SGHVS and CDR2 FNYEAQ. This CDR3 comprises 14 residues. The V and J ends lost 5 bases and 3 bases respectively, with 14 bases between them.

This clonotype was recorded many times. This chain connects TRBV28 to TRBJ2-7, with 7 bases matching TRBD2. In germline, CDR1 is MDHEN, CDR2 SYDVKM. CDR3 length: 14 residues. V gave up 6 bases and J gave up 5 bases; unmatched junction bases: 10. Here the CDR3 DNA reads TGTGCCAGCAGCCAAACGTCGACTAGCCACGAGCAGTACTTC. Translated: CASSQTSTSHEQYF.

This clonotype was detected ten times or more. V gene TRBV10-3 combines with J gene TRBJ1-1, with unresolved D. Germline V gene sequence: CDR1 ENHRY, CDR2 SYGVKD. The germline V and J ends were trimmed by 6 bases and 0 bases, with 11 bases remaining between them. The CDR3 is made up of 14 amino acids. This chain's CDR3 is CAISPGGVNTEAFF. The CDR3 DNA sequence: TGTGCCATCAGCCCAGGTGGCGTGAACACTGAAGCTTTCTTT.

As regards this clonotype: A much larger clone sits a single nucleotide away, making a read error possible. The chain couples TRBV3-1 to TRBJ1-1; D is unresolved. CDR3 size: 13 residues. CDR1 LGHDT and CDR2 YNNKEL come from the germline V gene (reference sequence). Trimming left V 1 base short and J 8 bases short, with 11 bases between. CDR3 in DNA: TGTGCCAGCAGCCAAGCCCGGGCAGACGAAGCTTTCTTT. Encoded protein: CASSQARADEAFF.

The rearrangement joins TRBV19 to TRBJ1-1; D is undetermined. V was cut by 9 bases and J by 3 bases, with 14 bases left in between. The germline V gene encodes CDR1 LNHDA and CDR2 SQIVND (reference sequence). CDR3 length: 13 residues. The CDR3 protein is CASTNIQHTEAFF. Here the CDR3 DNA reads TGTGCCAGCACCAACATACAGCACACTGAAGCTTTCTTT.

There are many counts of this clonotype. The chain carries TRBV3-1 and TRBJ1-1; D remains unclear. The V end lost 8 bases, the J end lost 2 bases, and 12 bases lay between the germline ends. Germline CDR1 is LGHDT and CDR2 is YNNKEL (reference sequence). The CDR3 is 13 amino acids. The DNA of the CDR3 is TGTGCCAGCCACGGGCAGACAAACACTGAAGCTTTCTTT. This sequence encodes CASHGQTNTEAFF.

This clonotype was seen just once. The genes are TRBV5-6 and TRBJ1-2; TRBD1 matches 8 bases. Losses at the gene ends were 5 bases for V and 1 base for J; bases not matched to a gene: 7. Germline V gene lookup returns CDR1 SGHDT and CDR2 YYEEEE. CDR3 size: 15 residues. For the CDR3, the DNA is TGTGCCAGCAGATCGCAGGACAGGGTTAACTATGGCTACACCTTC. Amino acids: CASRSQDRVNYGYTF.

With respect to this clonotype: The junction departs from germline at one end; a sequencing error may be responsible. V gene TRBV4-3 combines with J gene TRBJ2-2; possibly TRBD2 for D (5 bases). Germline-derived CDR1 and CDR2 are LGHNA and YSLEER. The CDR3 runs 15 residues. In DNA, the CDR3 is TGCGCCAGCAGCCAAGAAATTCCCCCCAACGGGGAGCCGTTTTTT. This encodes CASSQEIPPNGEPFF.

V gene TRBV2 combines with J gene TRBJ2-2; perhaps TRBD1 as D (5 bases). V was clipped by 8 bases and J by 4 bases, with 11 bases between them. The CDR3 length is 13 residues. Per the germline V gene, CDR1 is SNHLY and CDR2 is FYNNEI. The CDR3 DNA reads TGTGCCAGCGGGAACAGGCTCACCGGGGAGCTGTTTTTT. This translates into CASGNRLTGELFF.

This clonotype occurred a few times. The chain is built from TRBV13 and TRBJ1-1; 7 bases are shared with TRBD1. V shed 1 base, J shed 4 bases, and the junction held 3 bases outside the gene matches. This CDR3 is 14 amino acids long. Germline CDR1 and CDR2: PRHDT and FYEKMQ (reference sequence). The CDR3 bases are TGTGCCAGCAGCTTAGTGCAGGGGGTCACTGAAGCTTTCTTT. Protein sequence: CASSLVQGVTEAFF.

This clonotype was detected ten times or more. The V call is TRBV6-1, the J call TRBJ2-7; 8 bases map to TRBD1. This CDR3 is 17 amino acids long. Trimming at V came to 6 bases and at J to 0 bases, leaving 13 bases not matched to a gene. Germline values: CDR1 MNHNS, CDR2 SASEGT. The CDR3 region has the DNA TGTGCCAGCAGGCCCCTGCTAGACAGGGGCTACTCCTACGAGCAGTACTTC. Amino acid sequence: CASRPLLDRGYSYEQYF.